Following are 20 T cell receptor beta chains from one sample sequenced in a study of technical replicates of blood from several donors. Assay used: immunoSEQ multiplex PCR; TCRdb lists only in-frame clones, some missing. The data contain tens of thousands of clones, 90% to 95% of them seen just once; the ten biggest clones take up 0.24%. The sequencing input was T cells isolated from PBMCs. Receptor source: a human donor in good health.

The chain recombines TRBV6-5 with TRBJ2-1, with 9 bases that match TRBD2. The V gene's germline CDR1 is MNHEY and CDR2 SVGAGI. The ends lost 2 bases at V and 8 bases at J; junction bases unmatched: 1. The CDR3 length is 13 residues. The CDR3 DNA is TGTGCCAGCAGTTACCGACTAGCGGATGAGCAGTTCTTC. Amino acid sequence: CASSYRLADEQFF.

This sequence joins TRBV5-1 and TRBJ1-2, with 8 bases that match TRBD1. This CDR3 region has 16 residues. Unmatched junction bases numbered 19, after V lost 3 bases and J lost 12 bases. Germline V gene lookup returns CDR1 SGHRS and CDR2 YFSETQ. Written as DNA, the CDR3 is TGCGCCAGCAGCTCCGGGACGGCAGGGGGCGTTAAATCGGACACCTTC. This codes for CASSSGTAGGVKSDTF. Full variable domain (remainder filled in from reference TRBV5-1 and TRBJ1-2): KAGVTQTPRYLIKTRGQQVTLSCSPISGHRSVSWYQQTPGQGLQFLFEYFSETQRNKGNFPGRFSGRQFSNSRSEMNVSTLELGDSALYLCASSSGTAGGVKSDTFGSGTRLTVV.

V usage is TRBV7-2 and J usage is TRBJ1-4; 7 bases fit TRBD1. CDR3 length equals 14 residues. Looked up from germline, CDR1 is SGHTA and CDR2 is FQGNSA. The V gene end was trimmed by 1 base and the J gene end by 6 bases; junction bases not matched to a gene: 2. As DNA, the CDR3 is TGTGCCAGCAGCTTAGACAGGGGAGATGAAAAACTGTTTTTT. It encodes CASSLDRGDEKLFF.

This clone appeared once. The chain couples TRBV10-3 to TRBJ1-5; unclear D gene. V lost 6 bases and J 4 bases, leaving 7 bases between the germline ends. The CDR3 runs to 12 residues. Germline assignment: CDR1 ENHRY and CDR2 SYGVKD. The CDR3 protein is CAISPTNQPQHF. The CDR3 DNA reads TGTGCCATCAGCCCGACTAATCAGCCCCAGCATTTT.

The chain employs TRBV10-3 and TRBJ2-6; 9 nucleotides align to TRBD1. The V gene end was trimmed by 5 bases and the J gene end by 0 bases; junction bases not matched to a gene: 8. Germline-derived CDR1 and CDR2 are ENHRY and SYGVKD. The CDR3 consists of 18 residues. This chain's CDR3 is CAISTPGQGSSGANVLTF. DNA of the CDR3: TGTGCCATCAGTACTCCGGGACAGGGAAGCTCTGGGGCCAACGTCCTGACTTTC.

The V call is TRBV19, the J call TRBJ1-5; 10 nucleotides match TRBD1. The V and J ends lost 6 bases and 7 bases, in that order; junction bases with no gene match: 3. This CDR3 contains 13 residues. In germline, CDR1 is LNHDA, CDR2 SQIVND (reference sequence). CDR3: CASSETGGQPQHF. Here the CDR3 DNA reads TGTGCCAGTAGCGAGACAGGGGGCCAGCCCCAGCATTTT. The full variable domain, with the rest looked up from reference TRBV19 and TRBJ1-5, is DGGITQSPKYLFRKEGQNVTLSCEQNLNHDAMYWYRQDPGQGLRLIYYSQIVNDFQKGDIAEGYSVSREKKESFPLTVTSAQKNPTAFYLCASSETGGQPQHFGDGTRLSIL.

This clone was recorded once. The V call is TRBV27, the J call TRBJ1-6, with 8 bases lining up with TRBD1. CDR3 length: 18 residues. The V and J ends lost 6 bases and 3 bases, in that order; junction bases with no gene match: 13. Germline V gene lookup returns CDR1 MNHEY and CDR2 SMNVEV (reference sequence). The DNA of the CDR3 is TGTGCCAGCAGCCATAGACAGGGGATCCCTATCTATAATTCACCCCTCCACTTT. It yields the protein CASSHRQGIPIYNSPLHF.

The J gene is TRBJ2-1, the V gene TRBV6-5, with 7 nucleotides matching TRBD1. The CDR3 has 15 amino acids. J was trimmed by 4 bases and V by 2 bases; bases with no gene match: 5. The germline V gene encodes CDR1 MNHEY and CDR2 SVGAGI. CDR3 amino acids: CASSYRAGGYNEQFF. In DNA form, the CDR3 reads TGTGCCAGCAGTTACCGGGCAGGGGGTTACAATGAGCAGTTCTTC.

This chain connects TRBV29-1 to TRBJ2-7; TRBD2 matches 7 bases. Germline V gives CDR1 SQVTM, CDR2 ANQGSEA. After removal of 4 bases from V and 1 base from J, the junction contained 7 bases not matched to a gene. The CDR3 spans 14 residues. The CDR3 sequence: CSVALSGLSYEQYF. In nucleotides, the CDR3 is TGCAGCGTTGCCCTTAGCGGGCTTTCCTACGAGCAGTACTTC.

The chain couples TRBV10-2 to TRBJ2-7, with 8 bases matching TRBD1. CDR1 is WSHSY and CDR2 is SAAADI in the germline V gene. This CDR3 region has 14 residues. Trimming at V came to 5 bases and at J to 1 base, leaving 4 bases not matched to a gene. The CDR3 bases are TGCGCCAGCAGTTGGACAGGGCTATCCTACGAGCAGTACTTC. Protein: CASSWTGLSYEQYF.

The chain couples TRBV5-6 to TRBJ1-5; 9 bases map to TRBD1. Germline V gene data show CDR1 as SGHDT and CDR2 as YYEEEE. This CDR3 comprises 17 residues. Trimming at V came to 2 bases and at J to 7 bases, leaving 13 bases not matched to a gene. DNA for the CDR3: TGTGCCAGCAGCTTTTCCTATACACAGGGGGCAGGCCAGCCCCAGCATTTT. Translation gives CASSFSYTQGAGQPQHF.

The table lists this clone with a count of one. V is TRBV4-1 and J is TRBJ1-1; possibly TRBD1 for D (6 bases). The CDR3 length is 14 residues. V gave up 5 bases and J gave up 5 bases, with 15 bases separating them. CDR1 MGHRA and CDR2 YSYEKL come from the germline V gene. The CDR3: CASSYRTERTEAFF. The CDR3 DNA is TGCGCCAGCAGCTATCGGACAGAAAGGACTGAAGCTTTCTTT.

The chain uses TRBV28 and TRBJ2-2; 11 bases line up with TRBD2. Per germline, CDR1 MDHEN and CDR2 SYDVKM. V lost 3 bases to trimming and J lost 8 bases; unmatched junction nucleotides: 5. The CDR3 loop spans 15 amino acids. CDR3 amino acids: CASSFRLAGWGELFF. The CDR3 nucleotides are TGTGCCAGCAGTTTTAGACTAGCGGGATGGGGGGAGCTGTTTTTT. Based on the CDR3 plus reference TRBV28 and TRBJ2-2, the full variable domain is DVKVTQSSRYLVKRTGEKVFLECVQDMDHENMFWYRQDPGLGLRLIYFSYDVKMKEKGDIPEGYSVSREKKERFSLILESASTNQTSMYLCASSFRLAGWGELFFGEGSRLTVL.

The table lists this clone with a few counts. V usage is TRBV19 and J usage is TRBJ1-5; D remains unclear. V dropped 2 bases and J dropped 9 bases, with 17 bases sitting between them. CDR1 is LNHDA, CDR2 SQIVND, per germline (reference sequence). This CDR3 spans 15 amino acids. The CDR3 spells CASSIWRAEAGPQHF. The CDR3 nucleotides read TGTGCCAGTAGTATATGGAGGGCAGAGGCGGGGCCCCAGCATTTT.

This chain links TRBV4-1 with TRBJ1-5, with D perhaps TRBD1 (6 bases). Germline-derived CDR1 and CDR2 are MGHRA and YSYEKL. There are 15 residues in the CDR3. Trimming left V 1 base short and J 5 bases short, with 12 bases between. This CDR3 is CASSQGWEGDQPQHF. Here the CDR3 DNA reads TGCGCCAGCAGCCAAGGATGGGAGGGGGATCAGCCCCAGCATTTT.

CDR3 in DNA: TGTGCCAGCAGAACCCAGGCTGTCGAACTGAACACTGAAGCTTTCTTT. This encodes CASRTQAVELNTEAFF. The chain uses TRBV27 and TRBJ1-1; D not certain. This CDR3 comprises 16 residues. CDR1 is MNHEY, CDR2 SMNVEV, per germline (reference sequence). V lost 6 bases to trimming and J lost 0 bases, with 17 bases between them.

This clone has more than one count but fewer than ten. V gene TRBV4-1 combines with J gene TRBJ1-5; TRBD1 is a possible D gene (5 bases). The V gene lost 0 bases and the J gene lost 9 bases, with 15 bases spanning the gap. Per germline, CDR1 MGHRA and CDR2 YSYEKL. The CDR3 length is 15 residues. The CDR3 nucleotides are TGCGCCAGCAGCCAAGAGGACGGGGGGACGGTGCCCCAGCATTTT. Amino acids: CASSQEDGGTVPQHF.

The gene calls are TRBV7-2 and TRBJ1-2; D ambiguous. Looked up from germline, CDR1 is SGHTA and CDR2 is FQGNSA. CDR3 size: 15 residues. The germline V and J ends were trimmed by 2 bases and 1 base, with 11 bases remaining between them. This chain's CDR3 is CASSLPPRNNYGYTF. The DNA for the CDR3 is TGTGCCAGCAGCTTACCCCCCAGGAATAACTATGGCTACACCTTC.

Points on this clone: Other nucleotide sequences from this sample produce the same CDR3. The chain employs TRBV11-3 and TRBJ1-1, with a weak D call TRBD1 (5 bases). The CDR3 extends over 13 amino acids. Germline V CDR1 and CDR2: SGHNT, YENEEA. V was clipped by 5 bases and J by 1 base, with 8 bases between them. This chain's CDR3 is CASSPQGNTEAFF. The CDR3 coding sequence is TGTGCCAGCAGCCCGCAGGGGAACACTGAAGCTTTCTTT.

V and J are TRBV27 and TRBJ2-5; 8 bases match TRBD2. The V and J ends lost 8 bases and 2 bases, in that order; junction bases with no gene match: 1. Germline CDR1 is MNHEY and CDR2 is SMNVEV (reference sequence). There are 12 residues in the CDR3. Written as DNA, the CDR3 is TGTGCCAGCGCGGGAGGACAAGAGACCCAGTACTTC. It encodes CASAGGQETQYF.